A single sample is the source of the 2 T cell receptor beta chains below, sequenced in a study of cytotoxic CD8 clonotypes in ibrutinib-treated CLL. Repertoires were generated with immunoSEQ multiplex PCR, while TCRdb's copy carries only in-frame clones and drops some. The data show 150,000 or so clones, around 84% seen once. The source was PBMCs, collected after 12 months of ibrutinib treatment. These receptors all stem from a human donor with chronic lymphocytic leukemia.

The V and J genes are TRBV6-1 and TRBJ2-5; D not certain. The length of the CDR3 is 13 residues. The germline V and J ends were trimmed by 8 bases and 4 bases, with 14 bases remaining between them. CDR1 is MNHNS, CDR2 SASEGT, per germline. CDR3 coding DNA: TGTGCCAGCCGACTCCAAATAGGAGAGACCCAGTACTTC. Translation: CASRLQIGETQYF.

As for this clone: One junction end disagrees with the germline gene, perhaps due to a read error. J is TRBJ1-2 and V is TRBV7-2; perhaps TRBD1 as D (5 bases). Germline loops: CDR1 SGHTA, CDR2 FQGNSA. The CDR3 length is 13 residues. The DNA for the CDR3 is TGTGCCAGCAGCGCAAGTCGGACTGTACTACAGGTGTTC. As protein: CASSASRTVLQVF.